This is a list of T cell receptor beta chains from one sample in a study of yellow fever vaccine responses in identical twins. MiXCR, run by TCRdb on the RT-PCR reads, gives a single entry per CDR3 protein. The sample has over 20,000 distinct CDR3 sequences, roughly 80% seen once. The specimen comprised T cells from blood (PBMCs), unsorted or a sorted subset (not recorded which), sampled before or after yellow fever vaccination (not recorded which). These receptors were taken from a woman aged 18-29 years who received the yellow fever vaccine. Each CDR3 is given with its conserved first and last residue. Fields, in order: D gene, V gene, J gene, CDR3 protein. D genes are given only for firm matches.

>TRBD2|TRBV28|TRBJ2-5
CASSLDGAGVSQETQYF
>NA|TRBV28|TRBJ1-1
CASSWGPREAFF
>TRBD1|TRBV29-1|TRBJ1-2
CSVVDRANYGYTF
>TRBD1|TRBV19|TRBJ1-1
CASRRQGLNTEAFF
>TRBD1|TRBV5-1|TRBJ2-5
CASSFDRAGETQYF
>NA|TRBV29-1|TRBJ2-1
CSVRTPRASNEQFF
>NA|TRBV18|TRBJ2-3
CASYRTNTDTQYF
>NA|TRBV20-1|TRBJ2-7
CSASTGGEQYF
>NA|TRBV29-1|TRBJ2-7
CSAAVSYEQYF
>NA|TRBV20-1|TRBJ2-3
CSARGGTDTQYF
>NA|TRBV18|TRBJ2-3
CASSPPAVITDTQYF
>NA|TRBV4-1|TRBJ2-1
CASSHLDLLVYGEQFF
>TRBD1|TRBV10-3|TRBJ2-1
CAISDSQGLTEQFF
>NA|TRBV10-1|TRBJ1-2
CASNGPNYGYTF
>TRBD1|TRBV12-3/TRBV12-4|TRBJ2-1
CASSSDRGFESEQFF
>NA|TRBV10-3|TRBJ2-1
CAISVGGREQFF
>TRBD2|TRBV20-1|TRBJ2-1
CSASDSGGANEQFF
>TRBD1|TRBV6-5|TRBJ1-3
CASSYAQGFGGNTIYF
>NA|TRBV7-9|TRBJ2-1
CASSLESGFEQFF
>NA|TRBV11-2|TRBJ1-1
CASSSESGTEAFF
>TRBD1|TRBV5-4|TRBJ1-2
CASSSRQGGNYGYTF
>NA|TRBV11-1|TRBJ2-4
CASQGTPPTRDF
>TRBD2|TRBV12-3/TRBV12-4|TRBJ2-1
CASSFRGTSGGTNEQFF
>NA|TRBV29-1|TRBJ2-3
CSVPTTSTDTQYF
>TRBD2|TRBV4-1|TRBJ2-1
CASSQTGGLEDNEQFF
>TRBD1|TRBV6-5|TRBJ1-1
CASSYRGTATTEAFF
>NA|TRBV18|TRBJ2-2
CASSTRQALLTGELFF
>NA|TRBV4-2|TRBJ2-3
CASSQVYARGADTQYF
>NA|TRBV2|TRBJ1-5
CASSGEGGGNQPQHF
>NA|TRBV19|TRBJ2-7
CASSRGASYEQYF
>TRBD1|TRBV29-1|TRBJ1-6
CSVSLGQGNNSPLHF
>NA|TRBV6-5|TRBJ2-1
CASSLGPEYNEQFF
>NA|TRBV10-3|TRBJ1-6
CAISESGSSNSPLHF
>NA|TRBV29-1|TRBJ2-7
CSVLRGTPYEQYF
>NA|TRBV4-1|TRBJ1-3
CASSHGRVSGNTIYF
>NA|TRBV15|TRBJ1-5
CATSRVAGGNQPQHF
>NA|TRBV24-1|TRBJ1-5
CATSDLGGQPQHF
>NA|TRBV11-1|TRBJ1-4
CASSLSRGSVEKLFF
>NA|TRBV24-1|TRBJ2-3
CAIRGSSTDTQYF
>NA|TRBV4-1|TRBJ2-1
CASSHIRGNYNEQFF
>NA|TRBV5-1|TRBJ2-7
CASSLVLAPNYEQYF